Presented here are 8 T cell receptor beta chains from one specimen sequenced in a study of T cells in Graves' hyperthyroidism and ophthalmopathy (dated by TCRdb to between 2018 and 2020). Receptor libraries were prepared by multiplex PCR. Sequencing used an Illumina HiSeq 2000. TCR beta CDR3 regions were amplified from RNA transcripts. The TCR CDR3 was subjected to a first round of RT-PCR using the HTBI primer set and the Qiagen OneStep RT-PCR kit. Starting from the raw public reads, TCRdb applied fastp trimming at Q25, assembled clones with MiXCR and retained in-frame beta chains. Identical CDR3 protein sequences are pooled into one entry, listed with their most common genes and DNA. In all, the sample holds some 580,000 distinct CDR3 sequences, and about 16% of those were seen once. The ten largest clones capture 3% to 4% of the sample. Sequences were obtained from blood. Receptor source: a woman aged 40 to 50 with Graves' ophthalmopathy.

The rearrangement links TRBV7-9 to TRBJ2-3; D not resolved. This CDR3 region has 14 residues. Between the trimmed V and J ends, which lost 5 bases and 4 bases, there was a span of 13 bases. CDR1 SEHNR and CDR2 FQNEAQ come from the germline V gene (reference sequence). The CDR3 here is CASSPSGTSDTQYF. CDR3 nucleotide sequence: TGTGCCAGCAGCCCATCGGGCACCTCAGATACGCAGTATTTT. Full variable domain (missing parts from reference TRBV7-9 and TRBJ2-3): DTGVSQNPRHKITKRGQNVTFRCDPISEHNRLYWYRQTLGQGPEFLTYFQNEAQLEKSRLLSDRFSAERPKGSFSTLEIQRTEQGDSAMYLCASSPSGTSDTQYFGPGTRLTVL.

This clonotype appeared many times. The chain carries TRBV29-1 and TRBJ2-3; possibly TRBD2 for D (6 bases). Germline V CDR1 and CDR2: SQVTM, ANQGSEA. V gave up 4 bases and J gave up 0 bases, with 8 bases separating them. The CDR3 runs 13 residues. CDR3 DNA sequence: TGCAGCGTTGCGGGAGCTAGCACAGATACGCAGTATTTT. Its protein is CSVAGASTDTQYF.

The chain couples TRBV19 to TRBJ2-1; 11 bases match TRBD2. The CDR3 has 16 amino acids. The germline V gene has CDR1 LNHDA and CDR2 SQIVND (reference sequence). V was pared by 1 base and J by 9 bases, with 8 bases of the junction left unmatched. The DNA of the CDR3 is TGTGCCAGTAGTATAGGCCTAGCGGGAGGCTTACCTGAGCAGTTCTTC. Protein sequence: CASSIGLAGGLPEQFF.

This clonotype was found many times. The CDR3 DNA is TGTGCCAGCTCACCCCTCGACAGTCAAGAGACCCAGTACTTC. This encodes CASSPLDSQETQYF. The chain recombines TRBV18 with TRBJ2-5; TRBD1 is a possible D gene (5 bases). The CDR3 has 14 amino acids. Germline V lookup: CDR1 KGHSH, CDR2 LQKENI. V gave up 3 bases and J gave up 2 bases, with 10 bases separating them. The full variable domain, its missing parts supplied by reference TRBV18 and TRBJ2-5, is NAGVMQNPRHLVRRRGQEARLRCSPMKGHSHVYWYRQLPEEGLKFMVYLQKENIIDESGMPKERFSAEFPKEGPSILRIQQVVRGDSAAYFCASSPLDSQETQYFGPGTRLLVL.

This clonotype was detected a few times. The CDR3 protein is CASSLDVLRSGELFF. The DNA of the CDR3 is TGTGCCAGCAGCTTGGACGTTCTACGGTCCGGGGAGCTGTTTTTT. The chain couples TRBV5-8 to TRBJ2-2; D gene ambiguous. This CDR3 is 15 amino acids long. Germline V gene lookup returns CDR1 SGHTS and CDR2 YDEGEE. Trimming removed 0 bases from V and 6 bases from J, with 12 bases in between.

The gene calls are TRBV12-3 or TRBV12-4 and TRBJ2-1; 14 nucleotides align to TRBD2. J was trimmed by 1 base and V by 4 bases; bases with no gene match: 6. The CDR3 runs 18 residues. For the CDR3, the DNA is TGTGCCAGCAGTTCGACTAGCGGGGGGGCGAGGTCCTACAATGAGCAGTTCTTC. It codes for CASSSTSGGARSYNEQFF.

The chain joins TRBV20-1 to TRBJ1-1; D unclear. V was pared by 5 bases and J by 1 base, with 17 bases between. The CDR3 contains 15 residues. From germline, CDR1 is DFQATT and CDR2 SNEGSKA (reference sequence). CDR3 amino acids: CSADPGWRANTEAFF. CDR3 sequence (DNA): TGCAGTGCTGACCCCGGGTGGCGAGCGAACACTGAAGCTTTCTTT.

This clonotype has at least ten counts. V usage is TRBV28 and J usage is TRBJ2-7; TRBD1 or TRBD2 may be the D gene (5 bases each). V lost 6 bases, J lost 4 bases, and 16 bases lay in between. The CDR3 contains 14 residues. CDR1 and CDR2 from the germline V gene are MDHEN and SYDVKM. The CDR3 DNA is TGTGCCAGCAGGCCTTCCGGGGCCGAATACGAGCAGTACTTC. Translating gives CASRPSGAEYEQYF.